This passage covers 25 T cell receptor beta chains from one sample sequenced in a study of cytomegalovirus exposure and HLA in healthy donors (dated by TCRdb to about 2017). Receptor amplification or capture employed the immunoSEQ multiplex PCR assay. The multiplex PCR relied on a mix of 60 forward primers for TCR Vbeta segments and 13 reverse primers for TCR Jbeta segments. TCRdb mirrors the immuneACCESS table, restricted to in-frame sequences. Some clones are absent from its copies; in checked studies, under half trace to an unresolved V gene, and the reason for the others is unknown. This sample lists 100,000 or so clones; around 74% were detected once. Of the sample, 10% falls within the top ten clones. The material sequenced was PBMCs. These receptors were collected from a man aged 25-40 years in good health and CMV-seropositive.

The CDR3 loop reads CASSRTGENTEAFF. The CDR3 nucleotides read TGCGCCAGCAGCAGGACAGGGGAAAACACTGAAGCTTTCTTT. This rearrangement joins TRBV5-1 to TRBJ1-1, with 9 bases matching TRBD1. Trimming removed 4 bases from V and 2 bases from J; junction bases left unmatched: 3. The CDR3 contains 14 residues. Per the germline V gene, CDR1 is SGHRS and CDR2 is YFSETQ. Full variable domain (outside the CDR3, taken from reference TRBV5-1 and TRBJ1-1): KAGVTQTPRYLIKTRGQQVTLSCSPISGHRSVSWYQQTPGQGLQFLFEYFSETQRNKGNFPGRFSGRQFSNSRSEMNVSTLELGDSALYLCASSRTGENTEAFFGQGTRLTVV.

Regarding this clone: At one boundary the junction diverges from the germline segment, which might be a read error. J is TRBJ1-1 and V is TRBV7-9; no definite D call. Per germline, CDR1 SEHNR and CDR2 FQNEAQ (reference sequence). CDR3 length: 15 amino acids. The CDR3 reads CSSSWEGRLHTEAFF. CDR3 sequence (DNA): TGTTCCAGCAGCTGGGAGGGCAGACTGCACACTGAAGCTTTCTTT.

This sequence joins TRBV27 and TRBJ1-2, with 9 bases fitting TRBD1. Germline V CDR1 and CDR2: MNHEY, SMNVEV (reference sequence). The junction had 6 bases not matched to a gene; V was cut back by 5 bases and J by 5 bases. The CDR3 totals 14 residues. CDR3 amino acids: CASSNGQGRYGYTF. The DNA for the CDR3 is TGTGCCAGCAGTAACGGACAGGGGAGGTATGGCTACACCTTC.

This clone has only a few counts. This rearrangement joins TRBV30 to TRBJ2-7; the D gene is possibly TRBD1 (6 bases). CDR1 is GTSNPN, CDR2 SVGIG, per germline (reference sequence). The CDR3 loop spans 17 amino acids. With 0 bases removed from V and 0 bases from J, the gap between germline ends came to 18 bases. The CDR3 region has the DNA TGTGCCTGGAGTGTATCGCGACAGGCCAGGTTCTCCTACGAGCAGTACTTC. Protein product: CAWSVSRQARFSYEQYF.

This clone was counted once. The chain couples TRBV5-6 to TRBJ1-2, with 9 positions matching TRBD1. With V trimmed by 6 bases and J by 6 bases, 9 bases remained unmatched. Germline values: CDR1 SGHDT, CDR2 YYEEEE. The CDR3 extends over 14 amino acids. The CDR3 region is CASTYTGTGHGYTF. CDR3 in DNA: TGTGCCAGCACCTATACCGGGACAGGGCATGGCTACACCTTC.

This chain joins TRBV5-1 and TRBJ1-4, with D tentatively TRBD1 (6 bases). This CDR3 has 18 residues. The V end was cut by 3 bases, the J end by 5 bases, with 23 bases between. Germline CDR1 is SGHRS and CDR2 is YFSETQ. The CDR3 nucleotides are TGCGCCAGCAGCTCAGCGTATGGGGGAGTCAGGGGAAATGAAAAACTGTTTTTT. This gives the protein CASSSAYGGVRGNEKLFF.

The rearrangement links TRBV5-1 to TRBJ2-5; 7 bases align to TRBD2. The germline CDR1 and CDR2 sequences are SGHRS and YFSETQ. J lost 5 bases, V lost 7 bases, and 11 bases had no gene match. CDR3 size: 14 residues. The CDR3 bases are TGCGCCAGCCGGTTGACTAGCTCCGGTGAGACCCAGTACTTC. The encoded protein is CASRLTSSGETQYF.

J is TRBJ1-5 and V is TRBV7-8; D perhaps matches TRBD1 (6 bases). CDR3 length equals 14 residues. Trimming removed 3 bases from V and 2 bases from J, with 8 bases in between. Looked up from germline, CDR1 is SGHVS and CDR2 is FQNEAQ. The CDR3 nucleotides read TGTGCCAGCAGCTTTCGACAGGGCAATCAGCCCCAGCATTTT. It is translated as CASSFRQGNQPQHF.

The rearrangement joins TRBV4-3 to TRBJ1-1, with TRBD1 matching 8 bases. Germline CDR1 is LGHNA and CDR2 is YSLEER. V shed 4 bases, J shed 1 base, and the junction held 2 bases outside the gene matches. The CDR3 is 14 amino acids. The CDR3 DNA is TGCGCCAGCAGCCCCGACAGGGGGAACACTGAAGCTTTCTTT. It is translated as CASSPDRGNTEAFF.

The V gene is TRBV25-1, the J gene TRBJ2-5; a possible D gene is TRBD2 (6 bases). Germline V gene data show CDR1 as MGHDK and CDR2 as SYGVNS. V gave up 5 bases and J gave up 0 bases, with 19 bases separating them. The CDR3 loop spans 17 amino acids. The CDR3 DNA sequence: TGTGCCAGCAGTAGTGGGGGGACTGATTCGTACCAAGAGACCCAGTACTTC. Protein product: CASSSGGTDSYQETQYF.

The chain couples TRBV6-1 to TRBJ2-3, with D tentatively TRBD1 (5 bases). The CDR3 extends over 14 amino acids. Trimming took 2 bases from V and 3 from J, leaving 9 bases between them. CDR1 is MNHNS, CDR2 SASEGT, per germline. The CDR3: CASSEFQGTDTQYF. The CDR3 coding sequence is TGTGCCAGCAGTGAATTTCAGGGAACAGATACGCAGTATTTT.

V and J are TRBV5-1 and TRBJ2-1; TRBD2 aligns across 9 bases. V was clipped by 0 bases and J by 10 bases; unmatched bases: 11. CDR1 is SGHRS, CDR2 YFSETQ, per germline. The CDR3 totals 16 residues. The CDR3 loop is CASSLGGGGAIREQFF. CDR3 nucleotides: TGCGCCAGCAGCTTGGGGGGCGGGGGGGCGATACGCGAGCAGTTCTTC. Full variable domain (missing parts from reference TRBV5-1 and TRBJ2-1): KAGVTQTPRYLIKTRGQQVTLSCSPISGHRSVSWYQQTPGQGLQFLFEYFSETQRNKGNFPGRFSGRQFSNSRSEMNVSTLELGDSALYLCASSLGGGGAIREQFFGPGTRLTVL.

The chain carries TRBV9 and TRBJ1-3; D call uncertain. Looked up from germline, CDR1 is SGDLS and CDR2 is YYNGEE. The CDR3 length is 17 residues. The germline V and J ends were trimmed by 0 bases and 0 bases, with 13 bases remaining between them. CDR3 in DNA: TGTGCCAGCAGCGTAGCGGTTACGAGGAGCTCTGGAAACACCATATATTTT. Translating gives CASSVAVTRSSGNTIYF.

This sequence joins TRBV5-6 and TRBJ1-2; 12 nucleotides align to TRBD1. Germline V CDR1 and CDR2: SGHDT, YYEEEE. J lost 8 bases, V lost 4 bases, and 9 bases had no gene match. This CDR3 has 15 residues. The CDR3 DNA follows: TGTGCCAGCAGCGGGGGACAGGGGGCGCGCGGAGGCTACACCTTC. Translated, it gives CASSGGQGARGGYTF.

This clone occurred a few times. CDR3 sequence (DNA): TGTGCCAGCAGCTTAACGTGGACAACGAACACTGAAGCTTTCTTT. Its translation: CASSLTWTTNTEAFF. V and J are TRBV7-3 and TRBJ1-1, with a weak D call TRBD1 (5 bases). Trimming shortened V by 0 bases and J by 1 base, and 9 bases separated the two germline ends. The CDR3 loop spans 15 amino acids. CDR1 SGHTA and CDR2 FQGTGA come from the germline V gene.

This clone was picked up one time. The J gene is TRBJ2-1, the V gene TRBV4-1, with 8 positions matching TRBD1. CDR1 and CDR2 (germline): MGHRA, YSYEKL. Trimming took 3 bases from V and 5 from J; bases not matched to a gene: 6. The CDR3 covers 15 residues. The CDR3 reads CASSHWDRPDNEQFF. In nucleotides, the CDR3 is TGCGCCAGCAGCCATTGGGACAGGCCCGACAATGAGCAGTTCTTC.

This chain joins TRBV7-9 and TRBJ1-3; perhaps TRBD1 as D (6 bases). CDR1 and CDR2 (germline): SEHNR, FQNEAQ (reference sequence). Trimming took 5 bases from V and 0 from J, leaving 14 bases between them. The CDR3 has 16 amino acids. The CDR3 nucleotides are TGTGCCAGCAGCCCCAGGGGTACCCTCTCTGGAAACACCATATATTTT. Its translation is CASSPRGTLSGNTIYF.

The rearrangement uses TRBV28 and TRBJ1-2; D is perhaps TRBD1 (5 bases). V lost 5 bases and J lost 4, with 26 bases in between. Germline V gives CDR1 MDHEN, CDR2 SYDVKM. The CDR3 runs 18 residues. DNA for the CDR3: TGTGCCAGCAGTACCCAGGGCGGGGCGGCGGGATTTTCCTATGGCTACACCTTC. It encodes CASSTQGGAAGFSYGYTF.

V gene TRBV2 combines with J gene TRBJ2-3; tentative D call: TRBD2 (6 bases). Germline lookup yields CDR1 SNHLY and CDR2 FYNNEI. The ends were cut back, 6 bases at V and 0 bases at J, with 13 bases in the middle. The CDR3 consists of 15 residues. The CDR3 reads CASSGGAGSTDTQYF. CDR3 nucleotide sequence: TGTGCCAGCAGCGGGGGTGCAGGGAGCACAGATACGCAGTATTTT.

The chain is built from TRBV2 and TRBJ2-3; the match to TRBD2 covers 9 bases. CDR3 length: 17 amino acids. The germline V gene has CDR1 SNHLY and CDR2 FYNNEI. Trimming removed 4 bases from V and 2 bases from J; junction bases left unmatched: 10. The CDR3 DNA sequence: TGTGCCAGCAGTGTCGTCGCTAGCGGGGACCACACAGATACGCAGTATTTT. It translates to CASSVVASGDHTDTQYF.

V usage is TRBV21-1 and J usage is TRBJ1-2. TRBV21-1 is marked as a pseudogene. This CDR3 spans 15 amino acids. CDR3 loop: CASSKKSGGFGGYTF. As DNA, the CDR3 is TGTGCCAGCAGCAAAAAGAGTGGCGGGTTCGGAGGCTACACCTTC.

V gene TRBV27 combines with J gene TRBJ1-1, with unresolved D. With 3 bases removed from V and 5 bases from J, the gap between germline ends came to 4 bases. CDR3 length: 11 amino acids. Germline lookup yields CDR1 MNHEY and CDR2 SMNVEV (reference sequence). The CDR3 sequence is CASSFGTEAFF. In DNA form, the CDR3 reads TGTGCCAGCAGTTTCGGTACTGAAGCTTTCTTT.

The genes are TRBV5-1 and TRBJ2-7; 7 nucleotides agree with TRBD2. Trimming at V came to 4 bases and at J to 3 bases, leaving 7 bases not matched to a gene. This CDR3 region has 14 residues. CDR1 and CDR2 from the germline V gene are SGHRS and YFSETQ. The CDR3 nucleotides read TGCGCCAGCAGCGACGGGACTAATTTCTACGAGCAGTACTTC. It yields the protein CASSDGTNFYEQYF.

This clone was picked up one time. The V call is TRBV4-3, the J call TRBJ1-1; D uncertain. The ends were cut back, 0 bases at V and 4 bases at J, with 18 bases in the middle. Germline values: CDR1 LGHNA, CDR2 YSLEER. This CDR3 spans 17 amino acids. The CDR3, as DNA: TGCGCCAGCAGCCAAGATCCAATAGGCGGTGGGAGCACTGAAGCTTTCTTT. Amino acid sequence: CASSQDPIGGGSTEAFF.

This chain links TRBV11-2 with TRBJ2-3, with 9 bases identical to TRBD2. J lost 5 bases, V lost 5 bases, and 8 bases had no gene match. CDR1 SGHAT and CDR2 FQNNGV come from the germline V gene. This CDR3 is 15 amino acids long. In DNA form, the CDR3 reads TGTGCCAGCAGCCTCGGTATAGCGGGGGAAGATACGCAGTATTTT. Amino acid sequence: CASSLGIAGEDTQYF.